This TCR beta chain was identified in a study of T-cell memory formation after mild COVID-19. Trimming left V 3 bases short and J 3 bases short, with 8 bases between. CDR3 length: 13 residues. Germline V CDR1 and CDR2: KGHDR, SFDVKD. MiXCR, run by TCRdb on the 5' RACE reads, gives a single entry per CDR3 protein. The sample carries over 350,000 distinct CDR3 sequences, around 24% recorded once. This clonotype was recorded at least ten times. Its antigen is as yet unknown. The study's findings and limits: Nothing confirmed that second-wave clones peaking on day 37 were specific for SARS-CoV-2.

This TCR was recovered from an adult woman who had mild COVID-19 (a few samples of this study predate the infection). Cell type and time point are not known. This sequence joins TRBV24-1 and TRBJ2-7; weak D call: TRBD2 (5 bases). Specimen: PBMCs or a T cell subset sorted from them (not recorded which). The DNA of the CDR3 is TGTGCCACCAGTGATGGAGGAGGCTACGAGCAGTACTTC. This codes for CATSDGGGYEQYF.